This is a list of T cell receptor beta chains from one sample in a study of blood T cell repertoires in COVID-19. Data came from immunoSEQ multiplex PCR; TCRdb stores just in-frame clones and leaves some out. Counted here are approximately 240,000 clones, 82% occurring once; the ten biggest clones make up nearly 5%. Sample: peripheral blood. The receptors originated from a woman older than 75 with active or convalescent COVID-19. The CDR3 runs from the conserved cysteine through the conserved F or W. A D gene is named only where the DNA matches it firmly. For some rows the clone size is stated as once, few or many, or as a class when expanded; others skip it.

CASSESYEQYF,TGTGCCAGCAGTGAGAGCTACGAGCAGTACTTC,.,TRBJ2-7,TRBV25-1,.
CASSLQGTNTGELFF,TGTGCCAGCTCCTTACAGGGAACGAACACCGGGGAGCTGTTTTTT,.,TRBJ2-2,TRBV18,.
CASSLGQGVNEQYF,TGCGCCAGCAGCCTAGGACAGGGAGTCAACGAGCAGTACTTC,.,TRBJ2-7,TRBV5-1,TRBD1
CASSGSSGIYEQFF,TGTGCCAGCAGTGGGTCGAGCGGGATCTATGAGCAGTTCTTC,.,TRBJ2-1,TRBV2,TRBD2
CASSQEAAIGTEAFF,TGTGCCAGCAGCCAAGAGGCAGCGATAGGCACTGAAGCTTTCTTT,.,TRBJ1-1,TRBV4-2,.
CASSRDTRTDTQYF,TGCGCCAGCAGCAGGGACACCCGCACAGATACGCAGTATTTT,.,TRBJ2-3,TRBV5-1,.
CASSLGAGDGSEAFF,TGCGCCAGCAGCTTGGGGGCGGGAGATGGGTCTGAAGCTTTCTTT,.,TRBJ1-1,TRBV5-1,.
CASTSNGLEVGVEQFF,TGTGCCAGTACCTCGAACGGACTAGAAGTTGGAGTTGAGCAGTTCTTC,once,TRBJ2-1,TRBV19,TRBD2
CASSLAQGNPGYTF,TGCGCCAGCAGCTTGGCCCAGGGCAACCCTGGCTACACCTTC,.,TRBJ1-2,TRBV5-1,.
CAWSTGQGYREQYF,TGTGCCTGGAGTACAGGACAGGGGTACCGCGAGCAGTACTTC,.,TRBJ2-7,TRBV30,TRBD1
CASSPQGTPNTEAFF,TGTGCCAGCAGCCCGCAAGGGACTCCGAACACTGAAGCTTTCTTT,once,TRBJ1-1,TRBV3-1/TRBV3-2,.
CASGLTLAGVTYEQYF,TGTGCTAGTGGTTTGACACTAGCGGGGGTCACCTACGAGCAGTACTTC,.,TRBJ2-7,TRBV12-5,TRBD2
CASGRDREETQYF,TGTGCTAGTGGCCGTGACAGGGAAGAGACCCAGTACTTC,.,TRBJ2-5,TRBV12-5,TRBD1
CASSFPYTRSGANVLTF,TGTGCCAGCAGCTTTCCATATACGAGGTCTGGGGCCAACGTCCTGACTTTC,.,TRBJ2-6,TRBV5-4,.
CASSYAQGIGGELFF,TGTGCCAGCAGTTACGCCCAGGGTATTGGCGGGGAGCTGTTTTTT,.,TRBJ2-2,TRBV6-5,.
CASSSMGQGGGQPQHF,TGTGCCAGCAGCTCCATGGGACAGGGAGGCGGACAGCCCCAGCATTTT,.,TRBJ1-5,TRBV7-2,TRBD1
CASSWGREDQPQHF,TGCGCCAGCAGTTGGGGCAGGGAGGATCAGCCCCAGCATTTT,.,TRBJ1-5,TRBV10-2,.
CASSRSGSPPHGDTQYF,TGTGCCAGCAGCCGAAGCGGGTCCCCACCACACGGAGATACGCAGTATTTT,.,TRBJ2-3,TRBV7-9,.
CASSLSESTDTQYF,TGTGCCAGCAGCCTTAGCGAGAGCACAGATACGCAGTATTTT,.,TRBJ2-3,TRBV3-1/TRBV3-2,.
CASSSSPLNRGNEQYF,TGCGCCAGCAGCTCATCTCCTCTTAACAGGGGAAACGAGCAGTACTTC,.,TRBJ2-7,TRBV5-1,TRBD1
CASSLLRGGYGYTF,TGTGCCAGCAGTTTACTTCGGGGGGGCTATGGCTACACCTTC,few,TRBJ1-2,TRBV28,.
CASSLGADSNQPQHF,TGTGCCAGCAGCCTAGGGGCAGATAGCAATCAGCCCCAGCATTTT,once,TRBJ1-5,TRBV7-9,.
CASSSQGLNQPQHF,TGTGCCAGCTCGTCACAGGGGCTCAATCAGCCCCAGCATTTT,few,TRBJ1-5,TRBV18,TRBD1
CASSSEGQPYNEQFF,TGCGCCAGCAGCTCGGAGGGGCAGCCCTACAATGAGCAGTTCTTC,.,TRBJ2-1,TRBV5-1,.
CASSQEGGAADTQYF,TGTGCCAGCAGCCAAGAAGGGGGGGCCGCAGATACGCAGTATTTT,.,TRBJ2-3,TRBV3-1/TRBV3-2,.
CASSPTPGHITEAFF,TGTGCCAGCTCACCGACACCAGGGCATATCACTGAAGCTTTCTTT,.,TRBJ1-1,TRBV18,.
CAWSRGQTEGYGYTF,TGTGCCTGGAGCCGGGGACAGACCGAGGGGTACGGCTACACCTTC,.,TRBJ1-2,TRBV30,TRBD1
CATSDRDVARRGYTF,TGTGCCACCAGTGATCGCGACGTCGCCCGGAGGGGCTACACCTTC,once,TRBJ1-2,TRBV24-1,.
CASEDTGGSGQPQHF,TGTGCCAGCGAGGACACAGGGGGCTCGGGCCAGCCCCAGCATTTT,.,TRBJ1-5,TRBV19,TRBD1
CASSPGQGSYNSPLHF,TGTGCCAGCAGCCCGGGACAGGGCTCCTATAATTCACCCCTCCACTTT,.,TRBJ1-6,TRBV27,TRBD1
CASSLAAGQAGNTIYF,TGTGCCAGCAGCTTAGCCGCAGGGCAAGCCGGAAACACCATATATTTT,.,TRBJ1-3,TRBV11-2,.
CASSISGQGTGANVLTF,TGTGCCAGTAGTATATCGGGACAGGGGACTGGGGCCAACGTCCTGACTTTC,.,TRBJ2-6,TRBV19,TRBD1
CASSNQGALEKLFF,TGTGCCAGCAGCAATCAGGGGGCATTAGAAAAACTGTTTTTT,.,TRBJ1-4,TRBV6-5,TRBD1
CASSKYREPYYEQYF,TGTGCCAGCAGTAAATACAGGGAACCCTACTACGAGCAGTACTTC,.,TRBJ2-7,TRBV6-5,.
CASSFRTGNYEQYF,TGTGCCAGCAGCTTTCGGACAGGGAACTACGAGCAGTACTTC,.,TRBJ2-7,TRBV7-2,TRBD1
CASSLLNSGGQAYEQYF,TGTGCCAGCAGTCTCTTAAATAGCGGGGGGCAAGCCTACGAGCAGTACTTC,.,TRBJ2-7,TRBV2,TRBD2
CASSPTGDDSYEQYF,TGCGCCAGCAGCCCGACGGGGGACGACTCCTACGAGCAGTACTTC,.,TRBJ2-7,TRBV5-1,.
CASLHRGNTEAFF,TGTGCCAGCTTACACAGGGGGAACACTGAAGCTTTCTTT,.,TRBJ1-1,TRBV12-3/TRBV12-4,TRBD1
CASSRDRGNQPQHF,TGTGCCAGCAGCCGGGACAGGGGCAATCAGCCCCAGCATTTT,.,TRBJ1-5,TRBV28,TRBD1
CASSPGQGVEQYF,TGTGCCAGCTCACCGGGACAGGGGGTCGAGCAGTACTTC,.,TRBJ2-7,TRBV18,TRBD1
CASSQVWNYEQYF,TGTGCCAGCAGTCAGGTCTGGAACTACGAGCAGTACTTC,.,TRBJ2-7,TRBV7-9,.
CASSQDPGLAGRDTQYF,TGCGCCAGCAGCCAAGACCCCGGGCTAGCGGGGAGAGATACGCAGTATTTT,.,TRBJ2-3,TRBV4-1,TRBD2
CASSLPLTDLVGYTF,TGTGCCAGCAGCTTGCCCCTGACAGATCTAGTGGGCTACACCTTC,.,TRBJ1-2,TRBV11-3,.
CASSPGDVTEAFF,TGTGCCAGCAGCCCGGGGGACGTCACTGAAGCTTTCTTT,.,TRBJ1-1,TRBV11-2,.
CASSQRGQGQAFF,TGTGCCAGCAGCCAACGGGGACAGGGGCAAGCTTTCTTT,.,TRBJ1-1,TRBV3-1/TRBV3-2,TRBD1
CATSSRDAITDTQYF,TGTGCCACCAGTTCCCGGGATGCGATCACAGATACGCAGTATTTT,.,TRBJ2-3,TRBV24-1,.
CASTRTGGMNTEAFF,TGTGCCAGTACCCGGACAGGGGGGATGAACACTGAAGCTTTCTTT,many,TRBJ1-1,TRBV19,TRBD1
CASSPTGQDEETFF,TGTGCCAGCAGCCCGACGGGACAAGACGAGGAGACTTTCTTT,.,TRBJ1-1,TRBV3-1/TRBV3-2,.
CATSDLKRGDYNEQFF,TGTGCCACCAGTGACCTAAAGCGGGGGGATTACAATGAGCAGTTCTTC,once,TRBJ2-1,TRBV24-1,TRBD2
CASREDRGVNTEAFF,TGTGCCAGCAGGGAAGACAGGGGGGTGAACACTGAAGCTTTCTTT,.,TRBJ1-1,TRBV2,TRBD1
CATSAPGGIGGYTF,TGTGCCACCAGCGCCCCGGGGGGGATAGGCGGCTACACCTTC,few,TRBJ1-2,TRBV15,.
CAWSGQTEGNTIYF,TGTGCCTGGAGTGGGCAGACAGAAGGAAACACCATATATTTT,.,TRBJ1-3,TRBV30,.
CASSLVAPYEQYF,TGTGCCAGCAGCTTAGTGGCACCGTACGAGCAGTACTTC,.,TRBJ2-7,TRBV7-8,.
CASSNSIPGGYEQYF,TGTGCCAGCAGCAATTCTATTCCAGGGGGATACGAGCAGTACTTC,.,TRBJ2-7,TRBV21-1,.
CASSLAPGTGGIEKLFF,TGCGCCAGCAGCTTGGCACCCGGGACAGGGGGCATTGAAAAACTGTTTTTT,once,TRBJ1-4,TRBV5-1,TRBD1
CASSVGGSVGNTIYF,TGTGCCAGCAGCGTAGGAGGGTCCGTGGGAAACACCATATATTTT,few,TRBJ1-3,TRBV9,.
CASSHPGGGAGVSEAFF,TGTGCCAGCAGCCACCCTGGGGGGGGCGCAGGCGTGTCTGAAGCTTTCTTT,.,TRBJ1-1,TRBV4-2,.
CASSRPSGGLSTEAFF,TGTGCCAGCAGCCGCCCGAGCGGGGGGCTGAGCACTGAAGCTTTCTTT,.,TRBJ1-1,TRBV14,.
CASSLLGSQGAQGQQYF,TGTGCCAGCAGTTTATTAGGGTCTCAGGGGGCACAAGGACAGCAGTACTTC,few,TRBJ2-7,TRBV28,TRBD1